This T cell receptor (beta chain) is from a study of shared clonotypes between healthy human individuals. This clone was counted a single time. Assay used: immunoSEQ multiplex PCR; TCRdb lists only in-frame clones, some missing. Of 2.5 million or so clones listed, around nine tenths are singletons. CD4+ cells were split into CD45RA+ naive and CD45RA-negative memory subsets. The CDR3 has 14 amino acids. The germline V and J ends were trimmed by 0 bases and 8 bases, with 14 bases remaining between them. Per the germline V gene, CDR1 is SGHNT and CDR2 is YYREEE (reference sequence). The receptor was isolated from a man between 18 and 29 years old in good health. V and J are TRBV5-4 and TRBJ2-5; TRBD1 is a possible D gene (6 bases). Sequencing was carried out using naive CD4+ T cells sorted from blood. The subset denotes: CD45RA+ positively selected. As DNA, the CDR3 is TGTGCCAGCAGCTTGGACAGGGCGGCCGGCACCCAGTACTTC. Its translation is CASSLDRAAGTQYF.